This entry is about one T cell receptor (beta chain). What it binds is not known. The data belong to a study of T cells in localized non-small cell lung cancer. Overall study results and limits: Turning up in adjacent lung were a median roughly 59 of the top 100 tumor clones. Longer overall survival was linked to higher blood T cell density. Uninvolved neighboring lung showed the greatest T cell clonality, exceeding tumor.

Sequencing was performed with immunoSEQ multiplex PCR; in TCRdb, only in-frame clones are kept and a portion is missing. Of about 52,000 clones detected, just over 85% appear once; the ten largest clones hold 18%. Germline V gives CDR1 SGHRS, CDR2 YFSETQ. This CDR3 spans 18 amino acids. V gave up 4 bases and J gave up 1 base; unmatched junction bases: 14. The specimen comprised peripheral blood, sampled before any cancer treatment. The receptor was isolated from a male donor at least 60 years old with stage III squamous cell lung carcinoma. V is TRBV5-1 and J is TRBJ2-1; 7 nucleotides align to TRBD1. The CDR3 DNA reads TGCGCCAGCAGCCCAAGGGACAGCCAAACTTCTTCCTACAATGAGCAGTTCTTC. Residues: CASSPRDSQTSSYNEQFF.